This TCR beta chain was captured by sequencing in a study of blood T cell repertoires in COVID-19. Overall study: Both acute and convalescent COVID-19 samples were obtained from the United States, Italy and Spain.

Germline loops: CDR1 WSHSY, CDR2 SAAADI. The V gene end was trimmed by 6 bases and the J gene end by 4 bases; junction bases not matched to a gene: 14. The CDR3 contains 17 residues. The table came from immunoSEQ multiplex PCR; TCRdb's copy has only in-frame clones and leaves some out. The data hold over 120,000 clones, with around 80% observed a single time. Sequencing was performed on peripheral blood. The V and J genes are TRBV10-2 and TRBJ2-5, with 10 nucleotides matching TRBD1. The TCR originated in a woman aged 80 or older with active or convalescent COVID-19. CDR3 in DNA: TGCGCCAGCAGCGAGAGGGTTTGGGACAGGGGATCAGAGACCCAGTACTTC. Translation gives CASSERVWDRGSETQYF.